The count of the clone carrying this TCR beta chain is one. Its antigen is undetermined. The sample originates from a study of OX40 agonist ivuxolimab in advanced cancers. The protocol was immunoSEQ multiplex PCR, while the TCRdb copy is restricted to in-frame clones and leaves out a portion. The profile shows about 62,000 clones, roughly 90% of them singletons. Study observations and caveats: Antigen targets of the expanded peripheral T cells went undetermined. More expanded clones were seen, on average, in CD8+ T cells than in CD4+. Partial responders receiving 0.1-3.0 mg/kg showed among the lowest clonal expansion.

The TCR comes from an adult with an advanced solid tumor such as melanoma, head and neck, liver or kidney cancer. Here the sequenced sample was CD4+ or CD8+ T cells sorted from blood, taken in a trial of the OX40 agonist ivuxolimab.

CDR3 amino acids: CASSPLSSGNTIYF. The CDR3 DNA follows: TGTGCCAGCAGCCCTCTGAGCTCTGGAAACACCATATATTTT. J is TRBJ1-3 and V is TRBV7-2, with no clear D. The CDR3 extends over 14 amino acids. The V gene lost 5 bases and the J gene lost 0 bases, with 8 bases spanning the gap. Germline assignment: CDR1 SGHTA and CDR2 FQGNSA.